Each of the 14 T cell receptor beta chains below was sequenced from the same sample in a study of shared clonotypes between healthy human individuals. Repertoires were generated with immunoSEQ multiplex PCR, while TCRdb's copy carries only in-frame clones and drops some. The table has 950,000 to 1,200,000 clones, roughly 77% seen once; the top ten hold more than 0.85%. Material for sequencing was memory CD4+ T cells from PBMCs. Subset described: CD45RA-negative fraction. The receptors were sampled from a young man in good health. Some clones in this sample may be carry-over from other donors' samples.

The V gene is TRBV7-8, the J gene TRBJ2-3; the D is unclear. V was shortened by 5 bases and J by 5 bases, with 17 bases between the two germline ends. The CDR3 has 15 amino acids. CDR1 is SGHVS and CDR2 is FQNEAQ in the germline V gene. This chain's CDR3 is CASSPRLVSGDTQYF. For the CDR3, the DNA is TGTGCCAGCAGCCCCCGTTTGGTTAGTGGAGATACGCAGTATTTT.

This clone was recorded only once. The chain links TRBV2 to TRBJ2-4, with D perhaps assigned TRBD1 or TRBD2 (5 bases each). V was pared by 7 bases and J by 8 bases, with 15 bases between. This CDR3 contains 13 residues. The germline gives CDR1 SNHLY, CDR2 FYNNEI. The CDR3: CASMLRGGYIQYF. In DNA form, the CDR3 reads TGTGCCAGCATGCTGAGGGGCGGGTACATTCAGTACTTC. The full variable domain, with the rest looked up from reference TRBV2 and TRBJ2-4, is EPEVTQTPSHQVTQMGQEVILRCVPISNHLYFYWYRQILGQKVEFLVSFYNNEISEKSEIFDDQFSVERPDGSNFTLKIRSTKLEDSAMYFCASMLRGGYIQYFGAGTRLSVL.

This clone was found once. V usage is TRBV20-1 and J usage is TRBJ2-5; D is perhaps TRBD1 (6 bases). V lost 4 bases to trimming and J lost 4 bases, with 7 bases between them. The germline V gene encodes CDR1 DFQATT and CDR2 SNEGSKA (reference sequence). This CDR3 is built from 11 residues. In DNA form, the CDR3 reads TGCAGTGCTACACAGGGAGAGACCCAGTACTTC. It is translated as CSATQGETQYF.

V is TRBV10-3 and J is TRBJ2-5; weak D call: TRBD1 (8 bases). V gave up 10 bases and J gave up 4 bases, with 16 bases separating them. Germline V gives CDR1 ENHRY, CDR2 SYGVKD. The CDR3 is 13 residues long. This CDR3 reads CATLQGGRETQYF. As DNA, the CDR3 is TGTGCCACCTTACAGGGGGGGCGAGAGACCCAGTACTTC.

The J gene is TRBJ2-3, the V gene TRBV7-6, with D unclear. V was shortened by 7 bases and J by 0 bases, with 2 bases between the two germline ends. The CDR3 is 11 amino acids. In germline, CDR1 is SGHVS, CDR2 FNYEAQ. This CDR3 reads CASKSTDTQYF. The CDR3 DNA is TGTGCCAGCAAGAGCACAGATACGCAGTATTTT.

About this clone itself: Other DNA sequences of this sample code for an identical CDR3. The chain joins TRBV5-1 to TRBJ1-2, with TRBD1 matching over 8 bases. V trimming: 0 bases; J trimming: 6 bases; junction bases outside the gene matches: 1. The CDR3 extends over 13 amino acids. The germline V gene encodes CDR1 SGHRS and CDR2 YFSETQ. For the CDR3, the DNA is TGCGCCAGCAGCTTGGGGACAGGGAATGGCTACACCTTC. This gives the protein CASSLGTGNGYTF.

This clone has a handful of counts. This chain links TRBV29-1 with TRBJ1-4; D is ambiguous. The CDR3 is made up of 12 amino acids. V lost 5 bases, J lost 7 bases, and 11 bases lay in between. CDR1 and CDR2 from the germline V gene are SQVTM and ANQGSEA. In nucleotides, the CDR3 is TGCAGCGTTAAGGAAAACACTGAAAAACTGTTTTTT. It is translated as CSVKENTEKLFF.

Concerning this clone: Within the sample, other DNA sequences also encode this same CDR3. The V gene is TRBV7-3, the J gene TRBJ2-3, with D perhaps matching TRBD2 (5 bases). Trimming left V 5 bases short and J 2 bases short, with 8 bases between. Germline-derived CDR1 and CDR2 are SGHTA and FQGTGA. This CDR3 spans 13 amino acids. CDR3 DNA sequence: TGTGCCAGCAGCCGAGGGAACACAGATACGCAGTATTTT. Its translation: CASSRGNTDTQYF.

This clone was counted once. CDR3 protein: CASSLQYEQYF. Here the CDR3 DNA reads TGTGCCAGCAGCTTACAATACGAGCAGTACTTC. The chain links TRBV11-2 to TRBJ2-7, with D unclear. V gave up 2 bases and J gave up 4 bases, with 3 bases separating them. The V gene's germline CDR1 is SGHAT and CDR2 FQNNGV. There are 11 residues in the CDR3.

This chain joins TRBV28 and TRBJ1-4, with no clear D. Germline-derived CDR1 and CDR2 are MDHEN and SYDVKM. The V and J ends lost 7 bases and 4 bases respectively, with 7 bases between them. This CDR3 contains 12 residues. Here the CDR3 DNA reads TGTGCCAGCACCCGACATAATGAAAAACTGTTTTTT. Its translation: CASTRHNEKLFF.

J is TRBJ2-2 and V is TRBV19, with a tentative D call TRBD1 (5 bases). The CDR3 loop spans 14 amino acids. Germline values: CDR1 LNHDA, CDR2 SQIVND (reference sequence). V was clipped by 7 bases and J by 6 bases, with 15 bases between them. The CDR3 bases are TGTGCCAGTATAAGCAGGGTCGGTTCCGGGGAGCTGTTTTTT. Encoded protein: CASISRVGSGELFF.

The chain is built from TRBV30 and TRBJ2-6; D uncertain. CDR1 and CDR2 (germline): GTSNPN, SVGIG (reference sequence). This CDR3 region has 12 residues. Trimming pared 2 bases from V and 3 bases from J, leaving 2 bases between. The CDR3 loop reads CAWSHGANVLTF. DNA for the CDR3: TGTGCCTGGAGTCATGGGGCCAACGTCCTGACTTTC.

Only a few counts were recorded for this clone. Since a much larger clone is just one base distant, this may be a read error. The same CDR3 arises from other DNA sequences in this sample as well. V and J are TRBV5-1 and TRBJ1-1; D call uncertain. Germline assignment: CDR1 SGHRS and CDR2 YFSETQ. This CDR3 is 13 amino acids long. The CDR3 DNA is TGCGCCAGCAGCTTGGAGGGAACCCCTGAAGCCTTCTTT. Protein sequence: CASSLEGTPEAFF.

The chain combines TRBV5-6 with TRBJ2-2; 9 bases are shared with TRBD2. After removal of 1 base from V and 5 bases from J, the junction contained 9 bases not matched to a gene. Germline loops: CDR1 SGHDT, CDR2 YYEEEE. CDR3 length: 17 residues. This CDR3 is CASSLMREGRRTGELFF. In DNA form, the CDR3 reads TGTGCCAGCAGCTTGATGCGGGAGGGCCGTCGGACCGGGGAGCTGTTTTTT.